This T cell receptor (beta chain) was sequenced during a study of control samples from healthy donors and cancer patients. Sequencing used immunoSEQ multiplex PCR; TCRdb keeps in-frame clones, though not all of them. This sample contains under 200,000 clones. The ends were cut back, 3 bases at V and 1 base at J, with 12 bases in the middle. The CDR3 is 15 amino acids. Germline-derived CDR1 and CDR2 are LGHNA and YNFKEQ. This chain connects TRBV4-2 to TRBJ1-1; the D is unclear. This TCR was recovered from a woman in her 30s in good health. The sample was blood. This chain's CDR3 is CASSQGLPENTEAFF. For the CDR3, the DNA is TGTGCCAGCAGCCAGGGGTTACCCGAGAACACTGAAGCTTTCTTT.